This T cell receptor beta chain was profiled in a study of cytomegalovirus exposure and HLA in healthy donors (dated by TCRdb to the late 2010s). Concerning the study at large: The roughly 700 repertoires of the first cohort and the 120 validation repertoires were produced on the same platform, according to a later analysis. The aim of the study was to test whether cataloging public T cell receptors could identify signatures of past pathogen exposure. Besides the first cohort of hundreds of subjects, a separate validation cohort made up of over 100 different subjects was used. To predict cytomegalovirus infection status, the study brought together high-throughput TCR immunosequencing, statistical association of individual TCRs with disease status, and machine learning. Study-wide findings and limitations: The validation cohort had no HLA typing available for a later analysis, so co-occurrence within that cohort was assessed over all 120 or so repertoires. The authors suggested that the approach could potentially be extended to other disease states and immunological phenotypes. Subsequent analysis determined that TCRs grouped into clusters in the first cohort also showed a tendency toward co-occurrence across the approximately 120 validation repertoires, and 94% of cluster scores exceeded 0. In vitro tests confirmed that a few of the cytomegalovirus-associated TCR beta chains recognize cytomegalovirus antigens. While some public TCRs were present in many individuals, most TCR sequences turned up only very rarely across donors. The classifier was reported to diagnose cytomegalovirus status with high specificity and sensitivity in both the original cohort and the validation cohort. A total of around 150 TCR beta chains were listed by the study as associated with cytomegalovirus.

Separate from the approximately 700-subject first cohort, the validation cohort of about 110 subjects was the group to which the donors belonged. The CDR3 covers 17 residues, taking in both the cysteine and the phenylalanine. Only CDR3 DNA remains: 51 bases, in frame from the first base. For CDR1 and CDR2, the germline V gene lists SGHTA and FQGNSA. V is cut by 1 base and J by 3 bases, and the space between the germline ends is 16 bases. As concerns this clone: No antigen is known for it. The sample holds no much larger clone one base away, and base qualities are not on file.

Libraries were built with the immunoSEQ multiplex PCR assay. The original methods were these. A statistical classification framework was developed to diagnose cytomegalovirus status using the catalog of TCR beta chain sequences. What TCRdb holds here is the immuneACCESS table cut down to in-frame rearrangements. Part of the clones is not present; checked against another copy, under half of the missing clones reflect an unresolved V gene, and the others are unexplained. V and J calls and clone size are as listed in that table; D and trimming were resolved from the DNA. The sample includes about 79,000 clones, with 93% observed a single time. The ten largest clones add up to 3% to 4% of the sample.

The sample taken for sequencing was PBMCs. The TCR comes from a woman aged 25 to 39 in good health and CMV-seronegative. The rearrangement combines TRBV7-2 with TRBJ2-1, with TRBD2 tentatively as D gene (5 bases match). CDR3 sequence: CASSLEGKDFFYNEQFF. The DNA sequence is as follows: TGTGCCAGCAGCTTAGAAGGTAAGGACTTCTTCTACAATGAGCAGTTCTTC.